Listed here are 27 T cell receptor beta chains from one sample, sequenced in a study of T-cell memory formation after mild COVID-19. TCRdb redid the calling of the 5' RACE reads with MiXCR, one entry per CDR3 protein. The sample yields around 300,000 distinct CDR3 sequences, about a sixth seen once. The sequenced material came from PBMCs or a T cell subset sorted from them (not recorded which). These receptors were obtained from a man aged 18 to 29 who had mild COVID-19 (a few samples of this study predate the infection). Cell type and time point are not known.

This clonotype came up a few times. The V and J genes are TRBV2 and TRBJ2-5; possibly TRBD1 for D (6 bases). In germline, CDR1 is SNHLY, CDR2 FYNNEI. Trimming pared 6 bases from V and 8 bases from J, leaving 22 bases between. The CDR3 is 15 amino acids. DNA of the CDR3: TGTGCCAGCAGCGCACAGGGTCTCCACTCCCAAACCCAGTACTTC. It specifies CASSAQGLHSQTQYF.

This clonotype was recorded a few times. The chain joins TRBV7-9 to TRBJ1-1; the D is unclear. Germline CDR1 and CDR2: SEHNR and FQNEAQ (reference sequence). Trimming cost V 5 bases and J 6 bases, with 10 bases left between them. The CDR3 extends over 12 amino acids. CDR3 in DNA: TGTGCCAGCAGCCACGGACGCGCTGAAGCTTTCTTT. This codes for CASSHGRAEAFF.

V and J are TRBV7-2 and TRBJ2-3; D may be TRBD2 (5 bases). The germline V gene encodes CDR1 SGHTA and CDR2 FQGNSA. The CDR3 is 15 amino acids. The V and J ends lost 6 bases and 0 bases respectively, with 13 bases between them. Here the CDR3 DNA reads TGTGCCAGCAGTATAGGGCTAGCTAGCACAGATACGCAGTATTTT. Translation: CASSIGLASTDTQYF.

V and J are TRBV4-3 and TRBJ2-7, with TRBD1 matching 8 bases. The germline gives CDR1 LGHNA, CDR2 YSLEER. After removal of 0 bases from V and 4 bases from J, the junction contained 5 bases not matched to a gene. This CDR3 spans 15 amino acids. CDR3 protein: CASSQESHRGYEQYF. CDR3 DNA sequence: TGCGCCAGCAGCCAAGAGTCCCACAGGGGGTACGAGCAGTACTTC.

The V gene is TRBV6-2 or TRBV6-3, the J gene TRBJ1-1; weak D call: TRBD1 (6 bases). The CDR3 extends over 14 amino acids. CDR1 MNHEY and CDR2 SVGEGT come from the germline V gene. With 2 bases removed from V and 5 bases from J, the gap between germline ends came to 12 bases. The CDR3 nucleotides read TGTGCCAGCAGTTACAAGGCGGGGGCGACTGAAGCTTTCTTT. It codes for CASSYKAGATEAFF.

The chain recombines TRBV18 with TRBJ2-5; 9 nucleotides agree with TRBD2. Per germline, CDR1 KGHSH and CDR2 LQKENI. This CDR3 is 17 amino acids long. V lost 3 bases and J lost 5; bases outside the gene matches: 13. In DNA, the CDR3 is TGTGCCAGCTCACCTAACACAGCAGCGGGGGGCAAGGAGACCCAGTACTTC. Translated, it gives CASSPNTAAGGKETQYF.

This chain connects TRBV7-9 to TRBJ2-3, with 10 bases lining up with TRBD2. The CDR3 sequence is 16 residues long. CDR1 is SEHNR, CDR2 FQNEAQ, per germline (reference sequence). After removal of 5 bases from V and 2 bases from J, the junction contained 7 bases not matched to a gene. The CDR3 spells CASSQLAGTFTDTQYF. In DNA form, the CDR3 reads TGTGCCAGCAGCCAACTAGCGGGGACCTTCACAGATACGCAGTATTTT.

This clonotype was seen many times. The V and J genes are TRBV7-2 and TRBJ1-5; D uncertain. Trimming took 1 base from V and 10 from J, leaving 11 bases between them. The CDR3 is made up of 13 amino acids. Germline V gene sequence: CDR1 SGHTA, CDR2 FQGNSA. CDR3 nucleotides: TGTGCCAGCAGCTTAGACGATATCCAACCCCAGCATTTT. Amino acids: CASSLDDIQPQHF.

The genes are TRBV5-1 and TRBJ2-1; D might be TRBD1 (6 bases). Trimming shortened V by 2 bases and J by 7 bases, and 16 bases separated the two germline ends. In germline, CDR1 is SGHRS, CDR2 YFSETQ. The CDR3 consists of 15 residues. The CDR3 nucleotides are TGCGCCAGCAGCTTTGGGGCAGGGGTGGTTAATGAGCAGTTCTTC. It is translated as CASSFGAGVVNEQFF. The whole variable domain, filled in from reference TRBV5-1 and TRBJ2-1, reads KAGVTQTPRYLIKTRGQQVTLSCSPISGHRSVSWYQQTPGQGLQFLFEYFSETQRNKGNFPGRFSGRQFSNSRSEMNVSTLELGDSALYLCASSFGAGVVNEQFFGPGTRLTVL.

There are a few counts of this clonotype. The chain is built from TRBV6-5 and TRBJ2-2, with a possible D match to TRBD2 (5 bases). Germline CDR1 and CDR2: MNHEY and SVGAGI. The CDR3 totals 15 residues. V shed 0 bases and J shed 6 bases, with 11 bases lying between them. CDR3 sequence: CASSYSERGAGELFF. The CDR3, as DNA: TGTGCCAGCAGTTACTCGGAACGGGGAGCCGGGGAGCTGTTTTTT.

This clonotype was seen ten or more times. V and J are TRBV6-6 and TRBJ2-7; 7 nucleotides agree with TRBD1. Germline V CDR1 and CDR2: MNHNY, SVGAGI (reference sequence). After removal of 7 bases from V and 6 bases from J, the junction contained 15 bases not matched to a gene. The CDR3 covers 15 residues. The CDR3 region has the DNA TGTGCCAGCACCACCACCAGGGGGTCACGGGGCGAGCAGTACTTC. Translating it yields CASTTTRGSRGEQYF.

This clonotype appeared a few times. The CDR3 region is CASSTPMDSYGYTF. The CDR3 DNA reads as TGTGCCAGCAGTACCCCCATGGATAGCTATGGCTACACCTTC. This rearrangement joins TRBV6-6 to TRBJ1-2; D remains unclear. CDR3 size: 14 residues. Germline lookup yields CDR1 MNHNY and CDR2 SVGAGI (reference sequence). V lost 5 bases and J 4 bases, leaving 14 bases between the germline ends.

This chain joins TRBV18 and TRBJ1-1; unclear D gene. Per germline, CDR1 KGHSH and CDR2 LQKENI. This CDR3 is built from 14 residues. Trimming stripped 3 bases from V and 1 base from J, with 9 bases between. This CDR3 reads CASSPGEPNTEAFF. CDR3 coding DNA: TGTGCCAGCTCACCCGGGGAACCGAACACTGAAGCTTTCTTT.

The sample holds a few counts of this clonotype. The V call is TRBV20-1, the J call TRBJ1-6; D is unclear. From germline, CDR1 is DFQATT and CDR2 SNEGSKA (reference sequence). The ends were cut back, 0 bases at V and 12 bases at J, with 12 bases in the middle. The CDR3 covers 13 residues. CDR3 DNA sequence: TGCAGTGCTAGAGAGAGTTTAGGTCGACCCCTCCACTTT. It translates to CSARESLGRPLHF.

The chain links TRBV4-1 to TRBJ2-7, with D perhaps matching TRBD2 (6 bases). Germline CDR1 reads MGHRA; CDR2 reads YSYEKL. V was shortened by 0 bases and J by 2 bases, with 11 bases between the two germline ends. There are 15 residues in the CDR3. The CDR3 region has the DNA TGCGCCAGCAGCCAAGACGGGGCGGGAACCTACGAGCAGTACTTC. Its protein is CASSQDGAGTYEQYF.

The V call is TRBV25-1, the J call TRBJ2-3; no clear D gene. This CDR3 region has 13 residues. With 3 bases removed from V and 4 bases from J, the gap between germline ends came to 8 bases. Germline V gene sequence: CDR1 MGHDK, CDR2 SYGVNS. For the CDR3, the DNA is TGTGCCAGCAGTGATGCAGCGCCAGATACGCAGTATTTT. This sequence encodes CASSDAAPDTQYF.

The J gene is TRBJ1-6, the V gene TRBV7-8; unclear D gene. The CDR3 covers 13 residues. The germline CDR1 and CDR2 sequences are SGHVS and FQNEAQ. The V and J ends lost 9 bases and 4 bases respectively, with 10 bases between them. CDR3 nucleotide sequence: TGTGCCAGTAAGGGTGGATATAATTCACCCCTCCACTTT. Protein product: CASKGGYNSPLHF.

The CDR3 nucleotides read TGCGCCAGCAGCTTGGCCAGGGGCGCTGAAGCTTTCTTT. It yields the protein CASSLARGAEAFF. This chain joins TRBV5-1 and TRBJ1-1; D might be TRBD1 (6 bases). This CDR3 has 13 residues. V was cut by 0 bases and J by 6 bases, with 9 bases left in between. Germline-derived CDR1 and CDR2 are SGHRS and YFSETQ. Filled out from reference TRBV5-1 and TRBJ1-1, the complete variable domain reads KAGVTQTPRYLIKTRGQQVTLSCSPISGHRSVSWYQQTPGQGLQFLFEYFSETQRNKGNFPGRFSGRQFSNSRSEMNVSTLELGDSALYLCASSLARGAEAFFGQGTRLTVV.

CDR3 in amino acids: CASPGKTWCEQYV. The CDR3 bases are TGTGCCAGCCCCGGGAAGACTTGGTGCGAGCAGTACGTC. The chain links TRBV21-1 to TRBJ2-7; TRBD1, the table's D call, lacks a check against the DNA. TRBV21-1 constitutes a pseudogene. This CDR3 has 13 residues.

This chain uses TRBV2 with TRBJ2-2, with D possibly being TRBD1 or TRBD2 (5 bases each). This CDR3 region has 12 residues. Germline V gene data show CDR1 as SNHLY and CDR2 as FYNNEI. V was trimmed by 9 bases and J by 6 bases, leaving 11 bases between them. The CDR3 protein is CASTREPGELFF. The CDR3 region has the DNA TGTGCCAGTACCAGGGAGCCCGGGGAGCTGTTTTTT.

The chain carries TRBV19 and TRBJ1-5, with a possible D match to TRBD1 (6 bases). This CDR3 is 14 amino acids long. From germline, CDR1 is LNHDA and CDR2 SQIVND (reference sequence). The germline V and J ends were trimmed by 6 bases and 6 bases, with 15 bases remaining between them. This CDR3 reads CASSPFGGPQPQHF. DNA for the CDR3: TGTGCCAGTAGCCCCTTTGGGGGGCCTCAGCCCCAGCATTTT.

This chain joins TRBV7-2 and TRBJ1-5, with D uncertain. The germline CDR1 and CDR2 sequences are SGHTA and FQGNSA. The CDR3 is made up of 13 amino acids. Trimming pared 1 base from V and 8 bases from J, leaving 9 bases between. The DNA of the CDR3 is TGTGCCAGCAGCTTAGGGATTGCGGAGCCCCAGCATTTT. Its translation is CASSLGIAEPQHF.

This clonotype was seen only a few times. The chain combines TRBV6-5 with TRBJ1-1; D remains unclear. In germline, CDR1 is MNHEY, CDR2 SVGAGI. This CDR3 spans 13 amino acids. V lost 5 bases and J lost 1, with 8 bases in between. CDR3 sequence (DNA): TGTGCCAGCAGTCGACTACAGAACACTGAAGCTTTCTTT. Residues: CASSRLQNTEAFF.

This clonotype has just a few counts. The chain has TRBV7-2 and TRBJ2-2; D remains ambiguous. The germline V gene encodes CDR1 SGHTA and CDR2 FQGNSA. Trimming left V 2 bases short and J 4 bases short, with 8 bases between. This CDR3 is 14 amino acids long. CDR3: CASSLNLGTGELFF. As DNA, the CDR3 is TGTGCCAGCAGCTTAAATCTCGGCACCGGGGAGCTGTTTTTT.

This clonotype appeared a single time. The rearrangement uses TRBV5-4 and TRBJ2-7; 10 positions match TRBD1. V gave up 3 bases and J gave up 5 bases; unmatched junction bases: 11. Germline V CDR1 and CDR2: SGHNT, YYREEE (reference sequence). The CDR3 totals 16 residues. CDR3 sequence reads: CASSSIPGQGIHEQYF. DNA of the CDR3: TGTGCCAGCAGCTCGATACCGGGACAGGGGATTCACGAGCAGTACTTC.

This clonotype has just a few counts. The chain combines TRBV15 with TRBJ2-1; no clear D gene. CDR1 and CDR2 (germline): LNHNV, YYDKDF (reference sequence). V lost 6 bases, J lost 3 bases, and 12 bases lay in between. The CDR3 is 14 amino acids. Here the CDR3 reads CATRWFPDYNEQFF. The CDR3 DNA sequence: TGTGCCACCAGGTGGTTTCCGGACTACAATGAGCAGTTCTTC.

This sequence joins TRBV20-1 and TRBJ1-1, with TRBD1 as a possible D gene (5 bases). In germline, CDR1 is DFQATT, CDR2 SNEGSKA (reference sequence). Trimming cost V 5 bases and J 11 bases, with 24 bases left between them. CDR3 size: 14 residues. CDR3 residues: CSAQSVEGRVPAFF. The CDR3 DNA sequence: TGCAGTGCTCAGAGTGTGGAAGGCAGGGTTCCGGCTTTCTTT.